The 4 T cell receptor beta chains below all came from one sample that was sequenced in a study of T cell repertoires in cytomegalovirus infection. One entry per CDR3 protein results from TCRdb running MiXCR on the reads. The repertoire includes over 300,000 distinct CDR3 sequences, 9.5% of them detected once, and around 4.1% sits in the top ten. The sequencing sample was made of PBMCs. The origin of the receptors is a human donor in good health (CMV status not recorded). Some clones in this sample may be carry-over from other donors' samples.

This clonotype was counted a few times. The chain is built from TRBV15 and TRBJ2-5, with D unresolved. This CDR3 spans 15 amino acids. The V gene lost 0 bases and the J gene lost 1 base, with 9 bases spanning the gap. The germline CDR1 and CDR2 sequences are LNHNV and YYDKDF (reference sequence). Here the CDR3 reads CATSRDQQIQETQYF. The CDR3, as DNA: TGTGCCACCAGCAGAGATCAGCAGATCCAAGAGACCCAGTACTTC.

This clonotype was counted many times. As DNA, the CDR3 is TGTGCCAGCAGCTTGGTGGGCCAGGGGAGCTCCTACGAGCAGTACTTC. Protein sequence: CASSLVGQGSSYEQYF. The chain links TRBV5-6 to TRBJ2-7, with TRBD1 as a possible D gene (6 bases). The V gene's germline CDR1 is SGHDT and CDR2 YYEEEE. The CDR3 contains 16 residues. The germline V and J ends were trimmed by 0 bases and 0 bases, with 13 bases remaining between them.

V is TRBV5-1 and J is TRBJ1-2; D is possibly TRBD1 (6 bases). The CDR3 totals 16 residues. Trimming took 3 bases from V and 4 from J, leaving 19 bases between them. Germline CDR1 is SGHRS and CDR2 is YFSETQ. Here the CDR3 reads CASSSPTGLMGYGYTF. CDR3 DNA: TGCGCCAGCAGCTCGCCGACAGGTCTGATGGGCTATGGCTACACCTTC.

This clonotype showed up many times. The chain uses TRBV7-2 and TRBJ2-1, with D perhaps matching TRBD2 (5 bases). The V end lost 2 bases, the J end lost 6 bases, and 8 bases lay between the germline ends. The CDR3 runs 13 residues. Germline CDR1 is SGHTA and CDR2 is FQGNSA. In DNA, the CDR3 is TGTGCCAGCAGCTTAACCGGGATCAATGAGCAGTTCTTC. This translates into CASSLTGINEQFF.